This T cell receptor (beta chain) was recovered during a study of regulatory T cells in long-lasting Graves disease. Germline V CDR1 and CDR2: MDHEN, SYDVKM. Trimming left V 6 bases short and J 8 bases short, with 10 bases between. There are 11 residues in the CDR3. Whole-study findings and limits: Persistent cases favored TRBV28, TRBJ1-2 and TRBJ2-5. It is possible that accuracy was reduced by the small size of the sample. The work looked only at peripheral blood and did not look at thyroid tissue.

HTBI primers from iRepertoire and Arm-PCR of CDR3 regions yielded the TCR beta libraries. TCRdb re-called the multiplex PCR reads through MiXCR, storing one row per CDR3 protein. The table lists about 540,000 distinct CDR3 sequences, approximately 12% of them singletons. In this sample, this clonotype turned up many times. Its antigen is not known. Time point described: newly diagnosed GD, antithyroid drugs for less than 3 months. Extracted RNA from PBMCs served as the source of the TCR library. Separately, the same data were catalogued under a study of T cells in Graves' hyperthyroidism and ophthalmopathy. As reported in that work: On the basis of clinical symptoms, serum thyroxine and TRAb, thyroid ultrasound and orbital computed tomography, diagnoses were made.

The gene calls are TRBV28 and TRBJ1-1; D gene ambiguous. This receptor was taken from a man aged 25 to 40 with Graves disease. Specimen: peripheral blood mononuclear cells (PBMCs), collected at new diagnosis, from a patient treated with antithyroid drugs. DNA of the CDR3: TGTGCCAGCAGCCCTTCGGCAGAAGCTTTCTTT. This codes for CASSPSAEAFF.